The T cell receptor (beta chain) described here comes from a study of blood T cell repertoires in COVID-19. Study context: Sources were T cells, B-cell-depleted T cells, or PBMCs; the material itself was cDNA or gDNA.

Participants were placed into cohorts based on the clinical history they reported. Shortly before study entry, within 2 weeks, exposed participants had met a COVID-19 case. As processed by the authors: It was from reference gene primer amplification that nucleated cell counts were estimated. Repertoires were generated with immunoSEQ multiplex PCR, while TCRdb's copy carries only in-frame clones and drops some. From that table come the V and J calls and clone size; the DNA was used to work out D and trimming. Here the sample spans about 150,000 clones, roughly 83% being singletons. There are 15 residues in the CDR3. Germline V gene data show CDR1 as LGHDT and CDR2 as YNNKEL (reference sequence). J lost 4 bases, V lost 2 bases, and 4 bases had no gene match.

Sequenced: PBMCs or T cells enriched from blood (not recorded which). The TCR sequence derives from an older man who had been exposed to COVID-19. The chain links TRBV3-1 (or the pseudogene TRBV3-2) to TRBJ1-4; 7 bases are shared with TRBD1. CDR3 region: CASSQMQGVNEKLFF. CDR3 coding DNA: TGTGCCAGCAGCCAAATGCAGGGGGTTAATGAAAAACTGTTTTTT.